This T cell receptor (beta chain) came from a study of blood T cell repertoires in COVID-19. For the study at large: Sites across the United States, Italy and Spain contributed samples from acute and convalescent COVID-19. PBMCs, B-cell-depleted T cells, or T cells were the source of the cDNA or gDNA that made up the material.

The germline V gene has CDR1 LGHDT and CDR2 YNNKEL (reference sequence). Trimming shortened V by 5 bases and J by 9 bases, and 8 bases separated the two germline ends. CDR3 length: 12 residues. The authors' processing: Researchers report that nucleated cell counts were estimated from reference gene primer amplification. Clones were read by immunoSEQ multiplex PCR, and TCRdb kept only the in-frame ones, dropping some. V and J calls and clone size follow that table, whereas D and trimming were derived from the DNA. There are around 91,000 clones in the sample; 85% occur only once, and 38% lies in the top ten.

The receptor was derived from an elderly man with acute or convalescent COVID-19. This rearrangement joins TRBV3-1 (or the pseudogene TRBV3-2) to TRBJ1-6; the D gene is possibly TRBD1 (6 bases). Sequenced sample: peripheral blood. CDR3 sequence (DNA): TGTGCCAGCAGCGCAGGGGTTTCACCCCTCCACTTT. Its protein product is CASSAGVSPLHF.